Listed here are 18 T cell receptor beta chains from one sample, sequenced in a study of blood T cells in healthy people across ages. Sample-barcoded 5' priming and a J-beta primer mix drove a second PCR of about 7 to 12 cycles. TCRdb redid the calling of the 5' RACE reads with MiXCR, one entry per CDR3 protein. The table has 600,000 or so distinct CDR3 sequences, approximately 30% seen once; the top ten hold 15% to 17%. The sample comprised blood. These receptors came from an elderly woman in good health.

Remarks on this clonotype: A much larger clone differs by one base, so this may be a read error. This CDR3 fails to terminate in the conserved phenylalanine or tryptophan, so it likely reflects a read error. V usage is TRBV7-3 and J usage is TRBJ1-1; 8 nucleotides align to TRBD1. The V gene end was trimmed by 8 bases and the J gene end by 4 bases; junction bases not matched to a gene: 6. CDR1 is SGHTA, CDR2 FQGTGA, per germline. The CDR3 runs to 13 residues. Here the CDR3 reads CASSRQGITEAFS. The CDR3 bases are TGTGCCAGCTCCCGACAGGGGATCACTGAAGCTTTCTCT.

As regards this clonotype: One base away lies a much larger clone, so this may be a sequencing read error. The genes are TRBV6-1 and TRBJ2-1; D not certain. The last part of the DNA fits TRBJ2-7 better; the J call may be wrong. There are 14 residues in the CDR3. Germline assignment: CDR1 MNHNS and CDR2 SASEGT. CDR3 in DNA: TGTGCCAGCAGCCCTTCGACCTCCTACAATGAGCAGTACTTC. This sequence encodes CASSPSTSYNEQYF.

A remark on this clonotype: A read error may explain this, as a much larger clone is one base away. The chain combines TRBV6-5 with TRBJ2-4, with D possibly TRBD2 on 7 matching bases. Germline CDR1 MNHEY, CDR2 SVGAGI. The CDR3 is 15 residues long. Between the trimmed V and J ends, which lost 2 bases and 13 bases, there was a span of 21 bases. The CDR3 DNA follows: TGTGCCAGCAGTTACGGGACTACGAGGGGGGAGGCCCAGTACTTC. Its protein is CASSYGTTRGEAQYF.

The rearrangement joins TRBV10-3 to TRBJ1-6, with unresolved D. Germline values: CDR1 ENHRY, CDR2 SYGVKD. The V gene lost 3 bases and the J gene lost 5 bases, with 5 bases spanning the gap. The CDR3 runs to 13 residues. The chain's CDR3 is CAISEKNNSPLHF. The CDR3 DNA sequence: TGTGCCATCAGTGAAAAGAATAATTCACCCCTCCACTTT.

This chain uses TRBV20-1 with TRBJ1-6, with 7 bases that match TRBD1. CDR3 length: 12 amino acids. The J segment lost 10 bases and the V segment lost 6 bases, leaving 6 bases of the junction unmatched. The germline CDR1 and CDR2 sequences are DFQATT and SNEGSKA (reference sequence). The CDR3 here is CSAMQGDSPLHF. CDR3 nucleotides: TGCAGTGCAATGCAGGGGGACTCACCCCTCCACTTT.

This clonotype was found a few times. The V call is TRBV29-1, the J call TRBJ2-6, with 8 bases aligning to TRBD2. The V segment lost 4 bases and the J segment 2 bases; nucleotides outside the gene matches: 1. The CDR3 spans 14 residues. Germline loops: CDR1 SQVTM, CDR2 ANQGSEA. The CDR3 region is CSVGGGTGANVLTF. CDR3 coding DNA: TGCAGCGTTGGCGGGGGGACTGGGGCCAACGTCCTGACTTTC.

The chain recombines TRBV20-1 with TRBJ2-7; TRBD1 agrees at 7 bases. CDR3 length: 10 amino acids. Per the germline V gene, CDR1 is DFQATT and CDR2 is SNEGSKA (reference sequence). Trimming removed 6 bases from V and 6 bases from J; junction bases left unmatched: 2. CDR3 nucleotides: TGCAGTGCCAGGGGGTCCGAGCAGTACTTC. It is translated as CSARGSEQYF.

The rearrangement uses TRBV7-9 and TRBJ1-2; 7 bases map to TRBD1. Per the germline V gene, CDR1 is SEHNR and CDR2 is FQNEAQ (reference sequence). V dropped 5 bases and J dropped 6; count of bases not matched to a gene: 12. This CDR3 has 15 amino acids. The CDR3 sequence is CASSQAQGYWDGYTF. In DNA form, the CDR3 reads TGTGCCAGCAGCCAAGCACAGGGGTATTGGGATGGCTACACCTTC.

This clonotype showed up just a few times. A much larger clone lies a single base off, so this may be a read error. V is TRBV10-3 and J is TRBJ2-2; weak D call: TRBD1 (6 bases). Germline V gene sequence: CDR1 ENHRY, CDR2 SYGVKD. This CDR3 contains 15 residues. The CDR3 DNA reads TGTGCCATCGGGTCGGACAGCACGAACACCGGGGAGCGGTTTTTT. This translates into CAIGSDSTNTGERFF.

Turning to this clonotype: One junction end does not reproduce the germline sequence, and a read error may be involved. J is TRBJ1-5 and V is TRBV7-9; D remains ambiguous. The CDR3 spans 12 residues. Per germline, CDR1 SEHNR and CDR2 FQNEAQ (reference sequence). The CDR3 nucleotides are TGTGCCAGCGGCTTAGTAACTGAGCCCCAGCATTTT. Its protein is CASGLVTEPQHF.

This clonotype was observed a handful of times. The V and J genes are TRBV10-3 and TRBJ1-1; a weak D match, TRBD1 (5 bases). Germline V gene lookup returns CDR1 ENHRY and CDR2 SYGVKD. The CDR3 runs to 13 residues. The ends were cut back, 8 bases at V and 5 bases at J, with 15 bases in the middle. The CDR3 DNA follows: TGTGCCATCGCCAGCGGGGGAAGGACTGAAGCTTTCTTT. It yields the protein CAIASGGRTEAFF.

Worth noting for this clonotype: A much larger clone lies a single base off, so this may be a read error. This rearrangement joins TRBV6-1 to TRBJ1-4, with TRBD1 matching 7 bases. From germline, CDR1 is MNHNS and CDR2 SASEGT. The length of the CDR3 is 14 residues. The chain's CDR3 is CASRRGQVNEKRFF. CDR3 nucleotide sequence: TGTGCCAGCAGACGCGGACAGGTGAATGAAAAACGGTTTTTT.

On this clonotype itself: A much larger clonotype is one base distant, so this may be a read error. V usage is TRBV7-8 and J usage is TRBJ2-4, with 7 bases matching TRBD2. Germline CDR1 is SGHVS and CDR2 is FQNEAQ. The CDR3 spans 14 residues. CDR3 nucleotides: TGTGCCAACAGCTATAGCGGGGCCAAAAACATTCAGTACTTC. This codes for CANSYSGAKNIQYF.

This clonotype has at least ten counts. CDR3 amino acids: CAISDRMMDRGTSYEQYF. In DNA, the CDR3 is TGTGCCATCAGTGACCGGATGATGGATCGGGGGACATCCTACGAGCAGTACTTC. The V call is TRBV10-3, the J call TRBJ2-7, with D perhaps given as TRBD1 or TRBD2 (6 bases each). Germline V CDR1 and CDR2: ENHRY, SYGVKD. The CDR3 covers 18 residues. With 3 bases removed from V and 1 base from J, the gap between germline ends came to 22 bases.

A note on this clonotype: A read error is possible here, since a much larger clone lies one base away. This sequence joins TRBV20-1 and TRBJ2-1; possible D gene TRBD1, 5 bases. V was cut by 5 bases and J by 13 bases, with 21 bases left in between. Per the germline V gene, CDR1 is DFQATT and CDR2 is SNEGSKA (reference sequence). The length of the CDR3 is 13 residues. The CDR3 is CSADDSYQETQFF. The CDR3 nucleotides read TGCAGTGCTGATGACAGCTATCAAGAGACCCAGTTCTTC.

This clonotype was found a few times. This chain links TRBV5-4 with TRBJ1-4, with TRBD1 matching over 8 bases. There are 15 residues in the CDR3. Looked up from germline, CDR1 is SGHNT and CDR2 is YYREEE (reference sequence). The trim removed 0 bases at V and 7 bases at J, leaving 5 bases unmatched. The CDR3: CASSLEQGATEKLFF. The CDR3 bases are TGTGCCAGCAGCTTGGAGCAGGGGGCGACTGAAAAACTGTTTTTT.

The genes are TRBV19 and TRBJ1-5, with a tentative D call TRBD1 (5 bases). The V end lost 5 bases, the J end lost 3 bases, and 11 bases lay between the germline ends. CDR3 length equals 14 residues. From germline, CDR1 is LNHDA and CDR2 SQIVND (reference sequence). The DNA for the CDR3 is TGTGCCAGTAGTGACCGACAGTCCAATCAGCCCCAGCATTTT. This translates into CASSDRQSNQPQHF.

At least ten counts were recorded for this clonotype. V and J are TRBV3-1 and TRBJ1-1, with D possibly matching TRBD1 (5 bases). This CDR3 is built from 14 residues. The germline V and J ends were trimmed by 1 base and 4 bases, with 10 bases remaining between them. The V gene's germline CDR1 is LGHDT and CDR2 YNNKEL (reference sequence). The CDR3 protein is CASSQAGDTTEAFF. The CDR3 bases are TGTGCCAGCAGCCAAGCGGGGGATACCACTGAAGCTTTCTTT.